A selection of T cell receptor beta chains follows, all from one sample in a study of identifying expanded T cells in peripheral blood. Some clones are missing from TCRdb's copy, which holds only in-frame ones; the method was immunoSEQ multiplex PCR. This table has about 110,000 clones, around nine tenths appearing once. Sequenced sample: blood. These receptors were taken from a person between 18 and 69 years old in good health. The CDR3 runs from the conserved cysteine through the conserved F or W. The D gene is left open where the match is weak. Size tells how often a clone was seen (once, few, many) or the class of an expanded clone, and some rows leave it out.

cdr3_aa,cdr3_nt,clone_size,d_call,j_call,v_call
CASSAGTGAIGGQPQHF,TGTGCCAGCAGTGCCGGGACAGGGGCCATCGGTGGACAGCCCCAGCATTTT,.,TRBD1,TRBJ1-5,TRBV28
CASSLGQLNYGYTF,TGTGCCAGCAGTTTAGGACAGCTTAACTATGGCTACACCTTC,.,.,TRBJ1-2,TRBV27
CSPRANYGYTF,TGCAGTCCCCGGGCTAACTATGGCTACACCTTC,.,.,TRBJ1-2,TRBV20-1
CASSQGVGRNTGELFF,TGTGCCAGCAGCCAAGGGGTCGGTCGGAACACCGGGGAGCTGTTTTTT,.,.,TRBJ2-2,TRBV14
CASSVAGQGARNEQFF,TGCGCCAGCAGTGTAGCCGGACAGGGGGCGCGCAATGAGCAGTTCTTC,.,TRBD1,TRBJ2-1,TRBV10-1
CASSLAQGGSTDTQYF,TGTGCCAGCAGCTTGGCCCAGGGCGGGAGCACAGATACGCAGTATTTT,.,.,TRBJ2-3,TRBV5-4
CASSFGTGAHGYTF,TGTGCCAGCAGCTTCGGGACAGGCGCCCATGGCTACACCTTC,.,TRBD1,TRBJ1-2,TRBV28
CASRALSQGSYEQYF,TGTGCCAGCAGAGCCCTATCCCAGGGAAGCTACGAGCAGTACTTC,.,.,TRBJ2-7,TRBV2
CASSSGLPTEAFF,TGTGCCAGCAGCTCGGGACTTCCTACTGAAGCTTTCTTT,.,.,TRBJ1-1,TRBV11-3
CASSFVSGGAYEQYF,TGTGCCAGCAGCTTTGTTTCAGGGGGCGCTTACGAGCAGTACTTC,once,TRBD1,TRBJ2-7,TRBV5-6
CASSLVGGRFSYEQYF,TGTGCCAGCAGCTTAGTTGGGGGCCGCTTCTCCTACGAGCAGTACTTC,.,.,TRBJ2-7,TRBV7-2
CASSAEFDGGYTF,TGTGCCAGCAGCGCAGAATTCGACGGGGGCTACACCTTC,.,.,TRBJ1-2,TRBV7-9
CASSSPGRSTYEQYF,TGTGCCAGCAGTTCCCCGGGACGGTCGACCTACGAGCAGTACTTC,.,.,TRBJ2-7,TRBV28
CASKPGLATNEQFF,TGTGCCAGCAAGCCGGGACTAGCGACCAATGAGCAGTTCTTC,.,TRBD2,TRBJ2-1,TRBV2
CAWSEDGGIQPQHF,TGTGCCTGGAGTGAGGATGGGGGAATTCAGCCCCAGCATTTT,few,.,TRBJ1-5,TRBV30
CASSLGRTSSGNTIYF,TGCGCCAGCAGCTTGGGGCGGACGAGCTCTGGAAACACCATATATTTT,.,.,TRBJ1-3,TRBV5-1
CASSIVGKETQYF,TGTGCCAGTAGTATAGTGGGCAAAGAGACCCAGTACTTC,.,.,TRBJ2-5,TRBV19
CASSQWTRSSYNEQFF,TGCGCCAGCAGCCAATGGACAAGAAGCTCCTACAATGAGCAGTTCTTC,.,.,TRBJ2-1,TRBV4-3
CASSTLFGQFYEQYF,TGTGCCAGTAGTACCCTTTTCGGACAGTTCTACGAGCAGTACTTC,.,.,TRBJ2-7,TRBV19
CASSWDTYYEQYF,TGTGCCAGCAGCTGGGACACCTACTACGAGCAGTACTTC,once,.,TRBJ2-7,TRBV7-2
CASSQDSFDRGRRGTEAFF,TGCGCCAGCAGCCAAGACTCCTTCGACAGGGGGCGGAGGGGTACTGAAGCTTTCTTT,.,TRBD1,TRBJ1-1,TRBV4-3
CASILSQGVREKLFF,TGTGCCAGCATACTCTCACAGGGGGTGCGTGAAAAACTGTTTTTT,.,TRBD1,TRBJ1-4,TRBV6-1
CSAERDTQYF,TGCAGTGCCGAACGAGATACGCAGTATTTT,.,.,TRBJ2-3,TRBV20-1
CASSQEAGTVNSPLHF,TGCGCCAGCAGCCAAGAAGCCGGGACAGTTAACTCACCCCTCCACTTT,.,TRBD1,TRBJ1-6,TRBV4-3
CASSPQSGAWGNEQFF,TGTGCCAGCAGCCCCCAGTCAGGGGCCTGGGGCAATGAGCAGTTCTTC,few,.,TRBJ2-1,TRBV9
CASGRSGIGETQYF,TGTGCCAGCGGTCGGTCCGGGATCGGGGAGACCCAGTACTTC,.,.,TRBJ2-5,TRBV6-5
CASRADRVGAKNIQYF,TGTGCCAGCAGGGCGGACAGGGTTGGAGCCAAAAACATTCAGTACTTC,.,TRBD1,TRBJ2-4,TRBV2
CASSEGSSNSYEQYF,TGTGCCAGCAGTGAAGGGTCGTCTAACTCCTACGAGCAGTACTTC,.,.,TRBJ2-7,TRBV6-1
CASSGGGWDPRTAF,TGTGCCAGCAGCGGTGGGGGATGGGACCCCCGTACTGCCTTC,.,.,TRBJ2-7,TRBV7-2
CASSLDSYEQYF,TGCGCCAGCAGCCTTGACTCCTACGAGCAGTACTTC,.,.,TRBJ2-7,TRBV4-3
CASSERWSNQPQHF,TGTGCCAGCAGCGAACGTTGGAGCAATCAGCCCCAGCATTTT,.,.,TRBJ1-5,TRBV27
CASSYSGAEAFF,TGTGCCAGCAGTTACTCGGGGGCTGAAGCTTTCTTT,.,.,TRBJ1-1,TRBV6-6
CASSVSGSGNQPQHF,TGTGCCAGCAGCGTATCCGGGTCAGGCAATCAGCCCCAGCATTTT,.,.,TRBJ1-5,TRBV9
CSAPIYNEQFF,TGCAGTGCCCCAATCTACAATGAGCAGTTCTTC,.,.,TRBJ2-1,TRBV20-1
CASSWGDYGYTF,TGTGCCAGCAGTTGGGGGGACTATGGCTACACCTTC,few,.,TRBJ1-2,TRBV28
CASSVGVGVKNIQYF,TGTGCCAGCAGCGTAGGGGTAGGGGTTAAAAACATTCAGTACTTC,.,.,TRBJ2-4,TRBV9
CASSLAPVTGGTGELFF,TGCGCCAGCAGCTTGGCCCCGGTGACAGGGGGCACCGGGGAGCTGTTTTTT,.,TRBD1,TRBJ2-2,TRBV5-1